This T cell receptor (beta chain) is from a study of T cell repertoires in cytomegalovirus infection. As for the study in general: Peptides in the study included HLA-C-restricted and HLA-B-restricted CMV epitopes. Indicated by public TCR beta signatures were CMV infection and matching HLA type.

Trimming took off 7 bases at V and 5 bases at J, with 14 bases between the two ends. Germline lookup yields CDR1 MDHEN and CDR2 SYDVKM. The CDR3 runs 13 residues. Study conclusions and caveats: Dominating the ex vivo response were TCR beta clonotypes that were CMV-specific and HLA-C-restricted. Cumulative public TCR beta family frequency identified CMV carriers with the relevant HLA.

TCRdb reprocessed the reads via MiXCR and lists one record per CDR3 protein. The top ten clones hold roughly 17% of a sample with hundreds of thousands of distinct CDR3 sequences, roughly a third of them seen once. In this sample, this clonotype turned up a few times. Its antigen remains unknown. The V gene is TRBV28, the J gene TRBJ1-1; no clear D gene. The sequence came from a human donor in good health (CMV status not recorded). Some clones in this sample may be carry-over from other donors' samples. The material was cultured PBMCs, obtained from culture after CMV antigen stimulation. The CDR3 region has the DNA TGTGCCAGCAAGGGCGGGGAGGTGACTGAAGCTTTCTTT. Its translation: CASKGGEVTEAFF.